This T cell receptor (beta chain) was identified in a study of cytomegalovirus exposure and HLA in healthy donors. Both 60 Vbeta primers and 13 Jbeta primers went into the PCR. The assay was immunoSEQ multiplex PCR, and TCRdb's table has in-frame clones only and misses some. This sample yields roughly 180,000 clones, of which roughly 75% are seen a single time; 1.5% to 2% belongs to the top ten. As regards this clone: The target antigen is unknown.

Study-wide results and caveats: Researchers counted about 150 TCR beta chains as cytomegalovirus-associated. Fewer N-insertions (relative to the approximately 700-donor mean) were reportedly seen in an Asian-associated ancestry cluster in a later analysis. Per a prior analysis, the majority of TCR beta V segments were productive roughly 90% or roughly 30% of the time. Rare TCR sequences predominated, though certain public TCRs were found in many donors.

Source material: PBMCs. The TCR sequence derives from a woman aged 25-40 years in good health and CMV-seronegative.

This CDR3 is CASSWTGGTDTQYF. DNA of the CDR3: TGTGCCAGCAGCTGGACAGGGGGCACAGATACGCAGTATTTT. The chain employs TRBV7-8 and TRBJ2-3, with 9 bases lining up with TRBD1. After removal of 4 bases from V and 1 base from J, the junction contained 0 bases not matched to a gene. Germline assignment: CDR1 SGHVS and CDR2 FQNEAQ. The CDR3 loop spans 14 amino acids.